The clone carrying this T cell receptor beta chain was observed a few times. This specimen belongs to a study of OX40 agonist ivuxolimab in advanced cancers. Method: immunoSEQ multiplex PCR; TCRdb's copy keeps in-frame clones and lacks some. The table shows approximately 80,000 clones, with roughly nine tenths occurring only once. Trimming took 4 bases from V and 1 from J, leaving 10 bases between them. Per the germline V gene, CDR1 is LNHDA and CDR2 is SQIVND (reference sequence). CDR3 length: 14 residues. The chain couples TRBV19 to TRBJ1-1; no reliable D call. The sample in question was CD4+ or CD8+ T cells sorted from blood, obtained in a trial of the OX40 agonist ivuxolimab. This sequence was found in an adult with an advanced solid tumor such as melanoma, head and neck, liver or kidney cancer. CDR3 bases: TGTGCCAGTAGTAGCGCAGGATGGAACACTGAAGCTTTCTTT. Translated: CASSSAGWNTEAFF.